The rows below give T cell receptor beta chains drawn from one sample of a study of T cell repertoires in cytomegalovirus infection. MiXCR, run by TCRdb on the reads, gives a single entry per CDR3 protein. The sample yields fewer than 550,000 distinct CDR3 sequences, around 27% seen once. The sequenced sample consisted of PBMCs. The receptors come from a human donor in good health (CMV status not recorded). Some clones in this sample may be carry-over from other donors' samples. Each CDR3 is given with its conserved first and last residue. The order of the fields is J gene, V gene, clone size, D gene, CDR3 DNA, CDR3 protein. D genes are given only for firm matches. For some rows the clone size is stated as once, few or many, or as a class when expanded; others skip it.

>TRBJ1-2|TRBV29-1|NA|NA
TGCAGCGTTGATGATCCGGGAGCGACAGCCGGTGGCTACACCTTC
CSVDDPGATAGGYTF
>TRBJ2-1|TRBV30|NA|NA
TGTGCCTGGAATGCGGAGGCGGTCTACAATGAGCAGTTCTTC
CAWNAEAVYNEQFF
>TRBJ1-6|TRBV20-1|NA|NA
TGCAGTGCTAGAGACCGGGACGGGGATTCACCCCTCCACTTT
CSARDRDGDSPLHF
>TRBJ2-5|TRBV27|NA|NA
TGTGCCTGCAGCAGATGGGCAGAATACCAAGAGACCCAGTACTTC
CACSRWAEYQETQYF
>TRBJ1-5|TRBV7-8|many|NA
TGTGCCAGCAGCCCGAGGCGGAGCGGGTATCAGCCCCAGCATTTT
CASSPRRSGYQPQHF
>TRBJ2-7|TRBV6-1|NA|NA
TGTGCCACCCCCCCCCCGCACTCCTACGAGCAGTACTTC
CATPPPHSYEQYF
>TRBJ2-1|TRBV6-5|NA|TRBD2
TGTGCCAGCAGTTACTCTCCACCTCTAGCGGGCCTCGGGTATGAGCAGTTCTTC
CASSYSPPLAGLGYEQFF
>TRBJ2-3|TRBV12-3/TRBV12-4|NA|NA
TGTGCCAGTGGCGCTTCAAGCACAGATACGCAGTATTTT
CASGASSTDTQYF
>TRBJ2-5|TRBV19|few|NA
TGTGCCAGTACCCGGGGCCACCAAGAGACCCAGTACTTC
CASTRGHQETQYF
>TRBJ1-1|TRBV19|many|NA
TGTGCCAGTAGTATAGATCGGGGGAACACTGAAGCTTTCTTT
CASSIDRGNTEAFF
>TRBJ1-4|TRBV18|NA|NA
TGTGCCAGCTCGCAATCCGGGACACGAGGTGAAAAACTGTTTTTT
CASSQSGTRGEKLFF